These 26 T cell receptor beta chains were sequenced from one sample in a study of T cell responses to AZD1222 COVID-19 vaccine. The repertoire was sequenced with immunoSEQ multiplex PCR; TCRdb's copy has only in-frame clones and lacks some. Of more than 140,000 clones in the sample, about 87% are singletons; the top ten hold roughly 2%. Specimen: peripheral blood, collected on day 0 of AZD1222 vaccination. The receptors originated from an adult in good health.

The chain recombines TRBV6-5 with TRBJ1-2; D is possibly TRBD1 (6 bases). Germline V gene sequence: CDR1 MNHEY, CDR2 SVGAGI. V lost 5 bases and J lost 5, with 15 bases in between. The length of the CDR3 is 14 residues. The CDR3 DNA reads TGTGCCAGCAGTCTACAGGGATTCAATTATGGCTACACCTTC. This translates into CASSLQGFNYGYTF.

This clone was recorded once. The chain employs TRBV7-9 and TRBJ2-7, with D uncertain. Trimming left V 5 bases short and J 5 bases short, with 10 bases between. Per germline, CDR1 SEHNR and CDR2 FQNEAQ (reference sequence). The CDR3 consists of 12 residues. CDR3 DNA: TGTGCCAGCAGCCGGGCCACTGACGAGCAGTACTTC. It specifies CASSRATDEQYF.

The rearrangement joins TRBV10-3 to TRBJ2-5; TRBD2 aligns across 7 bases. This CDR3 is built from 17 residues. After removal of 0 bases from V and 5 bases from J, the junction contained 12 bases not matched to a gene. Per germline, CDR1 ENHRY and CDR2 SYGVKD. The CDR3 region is CAISESRLAEYGETQYF. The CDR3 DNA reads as TGTGCCATCAGTGAGTCCCGACTAGCAGAATACGGGGAGACCCAGTACTTC.

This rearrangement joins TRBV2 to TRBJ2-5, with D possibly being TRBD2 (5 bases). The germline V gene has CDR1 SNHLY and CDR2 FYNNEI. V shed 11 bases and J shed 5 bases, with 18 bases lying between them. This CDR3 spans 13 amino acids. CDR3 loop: CARAGEPGETQYF. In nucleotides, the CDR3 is TGTGCCCGTGCCGGGGAGCCGGGGGAGACCCAGTACTTC.

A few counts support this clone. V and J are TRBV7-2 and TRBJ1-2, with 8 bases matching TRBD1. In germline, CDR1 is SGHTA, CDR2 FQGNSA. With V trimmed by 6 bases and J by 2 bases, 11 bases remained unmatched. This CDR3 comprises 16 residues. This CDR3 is CASRPSGTGPNYGYTF. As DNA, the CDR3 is TGTGCCAGCAGACCTTCCGGGACAGGCCCCAACTATGGCTACACCTTC.

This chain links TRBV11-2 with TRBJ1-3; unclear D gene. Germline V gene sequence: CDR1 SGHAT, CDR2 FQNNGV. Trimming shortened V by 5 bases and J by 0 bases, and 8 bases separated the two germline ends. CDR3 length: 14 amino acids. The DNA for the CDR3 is TGTGCCAGCAGCCCCGGAAGCTCTGGAAACACCATATATTTT. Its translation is CASSPGSSGNTIYF.

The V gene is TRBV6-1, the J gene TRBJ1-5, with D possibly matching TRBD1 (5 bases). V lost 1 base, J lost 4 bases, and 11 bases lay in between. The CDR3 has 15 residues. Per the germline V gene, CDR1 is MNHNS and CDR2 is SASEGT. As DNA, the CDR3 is TGTGCCAGCAGTGAAGAGCGAGGGGAGAATCAGCCCCAGCATTTT. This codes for CASSEERGENQPQHF.

In DNA, the CDR3 is TGCGCCAGCAGCTTGGGTGGGGATTATCAGCCCCAGCATTTT. This codes for CASSLGGDYQPQHF. The rearrangement uses TRBV5-1 and TRBJ1-5; D gene uncertain. The length of the CDR3 is 14 residues. V lost 0 bases and J lost 5, with 9 bases in between. Germline V gives CDR1 SGHRS, CDR2 YFSETQ.

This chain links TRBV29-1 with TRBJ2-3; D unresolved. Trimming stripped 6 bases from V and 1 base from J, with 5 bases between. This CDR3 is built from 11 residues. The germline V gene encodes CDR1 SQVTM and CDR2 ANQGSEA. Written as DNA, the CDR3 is TGCAGCGTGGAACGCACAGATACGCAGTATTTT. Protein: CSVERTDTQYF.

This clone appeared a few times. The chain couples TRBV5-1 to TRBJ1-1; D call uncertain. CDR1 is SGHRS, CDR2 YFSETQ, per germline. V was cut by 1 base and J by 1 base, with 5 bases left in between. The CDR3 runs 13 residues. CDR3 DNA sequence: TGCGCCAGCAGCTTGAGAGGGAACACTGAAGCTTTCTTT. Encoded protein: CASSLRGNTEAFF.

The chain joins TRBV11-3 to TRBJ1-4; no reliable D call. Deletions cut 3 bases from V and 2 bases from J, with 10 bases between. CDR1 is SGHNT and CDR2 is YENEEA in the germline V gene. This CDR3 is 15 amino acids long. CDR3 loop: CASSLVRGTNEKLFF. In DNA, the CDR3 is TGTGCCAGCAGCTTGGTCCGGGGTACTAATGAAAAACTGTTTTTT.

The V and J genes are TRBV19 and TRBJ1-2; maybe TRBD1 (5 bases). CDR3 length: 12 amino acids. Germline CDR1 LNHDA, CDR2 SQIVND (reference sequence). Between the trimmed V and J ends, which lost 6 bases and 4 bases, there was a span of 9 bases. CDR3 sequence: CASSGRVYGYTF. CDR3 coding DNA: TGTGCCAGTAGCGGCAGGGTCTATGGCTACACCTTC.

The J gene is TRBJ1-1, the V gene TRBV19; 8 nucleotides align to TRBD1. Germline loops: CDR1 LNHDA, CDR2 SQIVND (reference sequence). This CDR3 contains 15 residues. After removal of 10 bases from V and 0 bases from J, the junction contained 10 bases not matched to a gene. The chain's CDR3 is CATGPQGGLNTEAFF. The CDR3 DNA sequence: TGTGCCACAGGACCACAGGGGGGGTTGAACACTGAAGCTTTCTTT.

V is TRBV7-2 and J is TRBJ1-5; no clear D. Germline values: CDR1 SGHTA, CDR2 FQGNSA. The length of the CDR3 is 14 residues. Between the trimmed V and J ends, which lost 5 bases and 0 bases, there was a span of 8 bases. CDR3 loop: CASSVTYSNQPQHF. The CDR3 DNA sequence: TGTGCCAGCAGCGTAACGTATAGCAATCAGCCCCAGCATTTT.

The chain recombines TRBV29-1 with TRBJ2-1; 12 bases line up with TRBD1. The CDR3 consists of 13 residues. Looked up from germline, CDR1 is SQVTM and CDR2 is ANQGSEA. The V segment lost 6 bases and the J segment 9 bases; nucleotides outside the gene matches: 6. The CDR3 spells CSVRDRGRPEQFF. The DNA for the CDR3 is TGCAGCGTACGGGACAGGGGGCGCCCTGAGCAGTTCTTC.

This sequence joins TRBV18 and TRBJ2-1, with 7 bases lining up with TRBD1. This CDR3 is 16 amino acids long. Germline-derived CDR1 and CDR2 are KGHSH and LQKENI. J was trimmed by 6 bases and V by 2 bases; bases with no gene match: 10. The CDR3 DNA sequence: TGTGCCAGCTCACCAATTAGAAGGGGGCGGCTCAATGAGCAGTTCTTC. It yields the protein CASSPIRRGRLNEQFF.

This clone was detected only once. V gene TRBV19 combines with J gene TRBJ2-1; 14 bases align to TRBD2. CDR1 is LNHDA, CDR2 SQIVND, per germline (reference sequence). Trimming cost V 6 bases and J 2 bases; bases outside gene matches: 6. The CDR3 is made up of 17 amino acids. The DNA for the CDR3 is TGTGCCAGTAGCACACGACTAGCGGGAGGGACCTACAATGAGCAGTTCTTC. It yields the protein CASSTRLAGGTYNEQFF.

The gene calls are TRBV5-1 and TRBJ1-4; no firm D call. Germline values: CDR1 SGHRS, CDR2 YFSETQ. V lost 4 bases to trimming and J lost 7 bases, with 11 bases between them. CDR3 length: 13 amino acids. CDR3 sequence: CASSPWGAEKLFF. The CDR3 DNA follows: TGCGCCAGCAGCCCCTGGGGAGCTGAAAAACTGTTTTTT.

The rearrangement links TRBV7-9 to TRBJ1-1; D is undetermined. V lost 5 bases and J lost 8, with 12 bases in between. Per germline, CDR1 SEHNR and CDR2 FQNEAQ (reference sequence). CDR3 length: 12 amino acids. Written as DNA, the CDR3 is TGTGCCAGCAGCCAGCGTCCCGGCGAAGCTTTCTTT. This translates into CASSQRPGEAFF.

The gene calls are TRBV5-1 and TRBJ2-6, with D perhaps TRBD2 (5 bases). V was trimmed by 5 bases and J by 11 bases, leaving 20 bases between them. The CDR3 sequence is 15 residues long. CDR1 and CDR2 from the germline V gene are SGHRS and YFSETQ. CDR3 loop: CASRLDTWDPDVLTF. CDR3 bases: TGCGCCAGCAGACTAGATACCTGGGATCCGGACGTCCTGACTTTC.

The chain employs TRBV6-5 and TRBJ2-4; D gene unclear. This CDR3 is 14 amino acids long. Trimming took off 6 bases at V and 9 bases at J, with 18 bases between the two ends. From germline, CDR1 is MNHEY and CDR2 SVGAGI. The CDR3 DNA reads TGTGCCAGCAGCGGACGGTGGTCCGTTGGCATTCAGTACTTC. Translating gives CASSGRWSVGIQYF.

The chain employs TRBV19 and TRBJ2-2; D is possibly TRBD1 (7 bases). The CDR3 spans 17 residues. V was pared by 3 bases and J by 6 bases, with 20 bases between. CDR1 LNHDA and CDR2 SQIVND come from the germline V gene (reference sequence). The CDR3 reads CASSIGLGGGNPGELFF. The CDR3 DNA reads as TGTGCCAGTAGTATCGGGTTAGGAGGGGGCAATCCCGGGGAGCTGTTTTTT. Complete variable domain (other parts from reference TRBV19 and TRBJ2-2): DGGITQSPKYLFRKEGQNVTLSCEQNLNHDAMYWYRQDPGQGLRLIYYSQIVNDFQKGDIAEGYSVSREKKESFPLTVTSAQKNPTAFYLCASSIGLGGGNPGELFFGEGSRLTVL.

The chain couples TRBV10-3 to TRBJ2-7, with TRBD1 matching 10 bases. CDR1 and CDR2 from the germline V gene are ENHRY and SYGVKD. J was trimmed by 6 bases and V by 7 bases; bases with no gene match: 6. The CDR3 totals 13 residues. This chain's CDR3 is CAITGTGVAEQYF. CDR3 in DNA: TGTGCCATCACAGGGACAGGGGTCGCCGAGCAGTACTTC.

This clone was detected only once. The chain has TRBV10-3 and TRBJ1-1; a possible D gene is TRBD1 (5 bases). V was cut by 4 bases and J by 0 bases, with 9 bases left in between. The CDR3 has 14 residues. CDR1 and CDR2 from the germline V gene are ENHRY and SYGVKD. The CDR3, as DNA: TGTGCCATCAGTGGGCGGGGGATGAACACTGAAGCTTTCTTT. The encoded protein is CAISGRGMNTEAFF.

The CDR3: CASSSIPGQGLLEQYF. The CDR3 DNA reads TGTGCCAGCAGCTCGATACCTGGACAGGGTCTGTTGGAGCAGTACTTC. The chain recombines TRBV7-2 with TRBJ2-7; the match to TRBD1 covers 8 bases. J was trimmed by 7 bases and V by 4 bases; bases with no gene match: 15. The germline V gene has CDR1 SGHTA and CDR2 FQGNSA. The CDR3 spans 16 residues.

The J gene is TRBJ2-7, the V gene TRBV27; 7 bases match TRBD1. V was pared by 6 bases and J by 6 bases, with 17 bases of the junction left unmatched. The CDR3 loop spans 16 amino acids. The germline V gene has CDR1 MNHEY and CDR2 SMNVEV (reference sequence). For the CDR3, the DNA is TGTGCCAGCAGCTCTCCAAGCCGGGACAGTCTCGCCGAGCAGTACTTC. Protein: CASSSPSRDSLAEQYF.